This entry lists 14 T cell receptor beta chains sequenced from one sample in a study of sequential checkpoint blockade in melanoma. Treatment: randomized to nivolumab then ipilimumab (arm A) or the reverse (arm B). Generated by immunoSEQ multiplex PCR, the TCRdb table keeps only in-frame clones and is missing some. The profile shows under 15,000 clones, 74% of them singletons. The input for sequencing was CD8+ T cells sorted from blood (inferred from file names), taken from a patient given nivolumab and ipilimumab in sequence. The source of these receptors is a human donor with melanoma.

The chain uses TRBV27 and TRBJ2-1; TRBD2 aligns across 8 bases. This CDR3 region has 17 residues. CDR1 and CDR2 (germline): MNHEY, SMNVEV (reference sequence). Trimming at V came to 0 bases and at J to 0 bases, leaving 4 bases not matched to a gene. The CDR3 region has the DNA TGTGCCAGCAGTTTATCGCCTAGCGGGCTCTCCTACAATGAGCAGTTCTTC. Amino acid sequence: CASSLSPSGLSYNEQFF.

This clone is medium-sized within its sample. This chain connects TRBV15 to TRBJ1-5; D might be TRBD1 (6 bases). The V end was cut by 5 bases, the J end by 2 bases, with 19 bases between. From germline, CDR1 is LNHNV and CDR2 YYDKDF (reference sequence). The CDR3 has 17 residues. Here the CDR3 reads CATSSRIGGIGNQPQHF. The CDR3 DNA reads TGTGCCACCAGCTCGCGAATAGGGGGAATTGGCAATCAGCCCCAGCATTTT. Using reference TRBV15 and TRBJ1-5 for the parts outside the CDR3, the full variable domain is DAMVIQNPRYQVTQFGKPVTLSCSQTLNHNVMYWYQQKSSQAPKLLFHYYDKDFNNEADTPDNFQSRRPNTSFCFLDIRSPGLGDTAMYLCATSSRIGGIGNQPQHFGDGTRLSIL.

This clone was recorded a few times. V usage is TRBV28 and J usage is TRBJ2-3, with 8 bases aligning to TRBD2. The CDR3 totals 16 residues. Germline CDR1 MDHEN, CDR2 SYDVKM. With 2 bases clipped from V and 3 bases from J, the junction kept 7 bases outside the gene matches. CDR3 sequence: CASSLESGGGTDTQYF. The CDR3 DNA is TGTGCCAGCAGTTTAGAATCGGGGGGGGGAACAGATACGCAGTATTTT.

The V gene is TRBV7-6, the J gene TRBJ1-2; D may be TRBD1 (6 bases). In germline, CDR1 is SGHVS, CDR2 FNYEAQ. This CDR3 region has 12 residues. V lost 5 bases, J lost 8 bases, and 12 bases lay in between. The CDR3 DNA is TGTGCCAGCAGCGCCGGGACATACGGCTACACCTTC. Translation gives CASSAGTYGYTF.

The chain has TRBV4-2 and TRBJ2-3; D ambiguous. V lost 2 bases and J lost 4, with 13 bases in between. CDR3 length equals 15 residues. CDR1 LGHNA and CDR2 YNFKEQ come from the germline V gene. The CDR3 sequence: CASSQSQYEADTQYF. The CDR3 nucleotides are TGTGCCAGCAGCCAATCCCAGTACGAGGCAGATACGCAGTATTTT.

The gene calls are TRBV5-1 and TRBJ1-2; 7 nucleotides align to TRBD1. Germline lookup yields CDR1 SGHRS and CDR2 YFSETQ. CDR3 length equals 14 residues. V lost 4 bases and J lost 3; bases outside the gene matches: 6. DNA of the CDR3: TGCGCCAGCAGCCTACGACAGGGCGACTATGGCTACACCTTC. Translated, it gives CASSLRQGDYGYTF.

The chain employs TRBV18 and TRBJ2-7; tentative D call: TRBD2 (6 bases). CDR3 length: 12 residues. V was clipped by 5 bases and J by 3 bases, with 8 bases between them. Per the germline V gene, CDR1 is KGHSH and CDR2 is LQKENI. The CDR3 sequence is CASSAGNYEQYV. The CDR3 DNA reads TGTGCCAGCTCAGCGGGGAACTACGAGCAGTACGTC.

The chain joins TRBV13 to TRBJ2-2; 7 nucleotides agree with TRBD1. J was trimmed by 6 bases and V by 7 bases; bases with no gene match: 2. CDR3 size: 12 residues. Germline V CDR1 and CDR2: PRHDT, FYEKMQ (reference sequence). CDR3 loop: CASNTGAGELFF. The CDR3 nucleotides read TGTGCCAGCAACACAGGGGCCGGGGAGCTGTTTTTT.

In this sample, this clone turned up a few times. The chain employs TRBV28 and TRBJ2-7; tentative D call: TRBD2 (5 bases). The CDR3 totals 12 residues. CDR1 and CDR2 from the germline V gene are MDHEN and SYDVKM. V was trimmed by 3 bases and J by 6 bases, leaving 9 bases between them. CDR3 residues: CASSFEGFEQYF. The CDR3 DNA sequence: TGTGCCAGCAGTTTCGAGGGTTTCGAGCAGTACTTC. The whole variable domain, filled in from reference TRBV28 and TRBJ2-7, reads DVKVTQSSRYLVKRTGEKVFLECVQDMDHENMFWYRQDPGLGLRLIYFSYDVKMKEKGDIPEGYSVSREKKERFSLILESASTNQTSMYLCASSFEGFEQYFGPGTRLTVT.

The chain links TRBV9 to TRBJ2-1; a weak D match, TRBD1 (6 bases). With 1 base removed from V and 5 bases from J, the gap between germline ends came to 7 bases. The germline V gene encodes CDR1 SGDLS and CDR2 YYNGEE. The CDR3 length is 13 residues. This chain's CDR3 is CASSVQGNNEQFF. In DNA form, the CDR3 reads TGTGCCAGCAGCGTACAGGGGAACAATGAGCAGTTCTTC.

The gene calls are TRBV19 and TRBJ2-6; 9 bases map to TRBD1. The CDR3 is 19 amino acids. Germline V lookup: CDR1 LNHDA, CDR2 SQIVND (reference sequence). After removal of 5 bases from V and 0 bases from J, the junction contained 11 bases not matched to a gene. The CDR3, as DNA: TGTGCCAGTAGTTTCCCGGGACAGGGTTTAGCCTCTGGGGCCAACGTCCTGACTTTC. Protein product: CASSFPGQGLASGANVLTF.

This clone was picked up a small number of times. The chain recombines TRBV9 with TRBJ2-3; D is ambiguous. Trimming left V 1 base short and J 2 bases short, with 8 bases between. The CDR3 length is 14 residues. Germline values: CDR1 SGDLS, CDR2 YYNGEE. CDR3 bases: TGTGCCAGCAGCGTAAATACAGCCACAGATACGCAGTATTTT. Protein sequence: CASSVNTATDTQYF.

The CDR3, as DNA: TGTGCCAGCAGCATGGACTTTAACTATGGCTACACCTTC. It encodes CASSMDFNYGYTF. The rearrangement uses TRBV5-5 and TRBJ1-2; D call uncertain. The length of the CDR3 is 13 residues. V lost 4 bases to trimming and J lost 1 base, with 8 bases between them. Germline CDR1 and CDR2: SGHKS and YYEKEE (reference sequence).

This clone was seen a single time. The CDR3 reads CASSLGGGAGGYTF. CDR3 coding DNA: TGTGCCAGCAGCTTAGGGGGGGGCGCAGGGGGCTACACCTTC. The gene calls are TRBV7-2 and TRBJ1-2, with TRBD1 as a possible D gene (6 bases). This CDR3 is 14 amino acids long. The germline V gene has CDR1 SGHTA and CDR2 FQGNSA. V was shortened by 1 base and J by 8 bases, with 14 bases between the two germline ends. Variable domain in full (rest from reference TRBV7-2 and TRBJ1-2): GAGVSQSPSNKVTEKGKDVELRCDPISGHTALYWYRQSLGQGLEFLIYFQGNSAPDKSGLPSDRFSAERTGGSVSTLTIQRTQQEDSAVYLCASSLGGGAGGYTFGSGTRLTVV.